This entry features one TCR beta chain sequence. As yet, its antigen is unknown. This sample was included in a study of radiation and T cells in renal cell carcinoma. Study-wide findings and caveats: From baseline, blood top tumor clonotypes peaked at 2 weeks post-radiation.

Germline CDR1 and CDR2: SQVTM and ANQGSEA. Trimming pared 3 bases from V and 0 bases from J, leaving 13 bases between. The length of the CDR3 is 15 residues. Specified time point: baseline pretreatment blood. As for treatment: 15 Gy SBRT to primary tumor, nephrectomy 4 weeks later. Only in-frame clones appear in the TCRdb table, and some are missing; sequencing was by immunoSEQ multiplex PCR. The sample lists approximately 110,000 clones; roughly 80% were seen once. This sequence originates from a woman aged 55-69 years with renal cell carcinoma. Sequencing was performed on blood, taken from a patient whose treatment included radiotherapy and nephrectomy. The rearrangement uses TRBV29-1 and TRBJ2-3; perhaps TRBD1 as D (6 bases). The CDR3 nucleotides are TGCAGCGTTGACTTGACAGGACCTAGCACAGATACGCAGTATTTT. Translating gives CSVDLTGPSTDTQYF.